Following are 17 T cell receptor beta chains from one sample sequenced in a study of cytomegalovirus exposure and HLA in healthy donors. PCR was performed using 60 Vbeta and 13 Jbeta primers. Clones were sequenced by immunoSEQ multiplex PCR, and TCRdb holds only the in-frame ones, with some missing. The sample consists of some 160,000 clones, roughly 76% of them appearing once. Sequencing input: PBMCs. Receptors originate from a male donor in good health and CMV-seronegative.

The rearrangement joins TRBV27 to TRBJ2-7, with D perhaps matching TRBD1 (6 bases). The V gene lost 5 bases and the J gene lost 5 bases, with 16 bases spanning the gap. From germline, CDR1 is MNHEY and CDR2 SMNVEV (reference sequence). This CDR3 is built from 14 residues. The CDR3 nucleotides are TGTGCCAGCAGTCCGTGGACAGCGCTGAACGAGCAGTACTTC. The encoded protein is CASSPWTALNEQYF.

The V call is TRBV7-9, the J call TRBJ1-6; TRBD1 agrees at 10 bases. V shed 1 base and J 9 bases; nucleotides not matched to a gene: 3. The CDR3 spans 15 residues. Germline V gene sequence: CDR1 SEHNR, CDR2 FQNEAQ (reference sequence). CDR3 nucleotide sequence: TGTGCCAGCAGCTTAGGAAGGGACAGGGGTTCACCCCTCCACTTT. Translated: CASSLGRDRGSPLHF.

The chain combines TRBV27 with TRBJ2-7, with D unresolved. CDR1 MNHEY and CDR2 SMNVEV come from the germline V gene (reference sequence). The CDR3 spans 13 residues. V was cut by 2 bases and J by 4 bases, with 9 bases left in between. DNA of the CDR3: TGTGCCAGCAGTTTAGCGTCAGGATACGAGCAGTACTTC. It specifies CASSLASGYEQYF.

This chain links TRBV5-4 with TRBJ2-5; TRBD1 might be the D (7 bases). Germline V lookup: CDR1 SGHNT, CDR2 YYREEE (reference sequence). V lost 0 bases to trimming and J lost 9 bases, with 12 bases between them. This CDR3 has 13 residues. CDR3 region: CASSLGQGEAQYF. In DNA, the CDR3 is TGTGCCAGCAGCTTGGGTCAGGGGGAGGCCCAGTACTTC.

This chain uses TRBV6-4 with TRBJ2-2, with 9 bases matching TRBD1. After removal of 2 bases from V and 3 bases from J, the junction contained 7 bases not matched to a gene. Per germline, CDR1 MRHNA and CDR2 SNTAGT. This CDR3 has 17 residues. The CDR3 loop reads CASSDPADRGDTGELFF. CDR3 nucleotides: TGTGCCAGCAGTGACCCCGCGGACAGGGGAGACACCGGGGAGCTGTTTTTT.

The chain carries TRBV7-6 and TRBJ1-1, with D perhaps TRBD1 (6 bases). Germline CDR1 and CDR2: SGHVS and FNYEAQ. V dropped 1 base and J dropped 1 base, with 13 bases sitting between them. This CDR3 spans 16 amino acids. CDR3 sequence reads: CASSLVAGARNTEAFF. The CDR3, as DNA: TGTGCCAGCAGCTTAGTCGCGGGGGCACGGAACACTGAAGCTTTCTTT.

This chain connects TRBV7-9 to TRBJ1-1; D is unresolved. CDR1 and CDR2 from the germline V gene are SEHNR and FQNEAQ (reference sequence). This CDR3 spans 13 amino acids. The V end was cut by 5 bases, the J end by 1 base, with 8 bases between. The CDR3 nucleotides read TGTGCCAGCAGCCGATCACAGAACACTGAAGCTTTCTTT. Protein sequence: CASSRSQNTEAFF.

The chain carries TRBV25-1 and TRBJ1-2, with TRBD1 matching over 8 bases. The CDR3 has 14 residues. After removal of 2 bases from V and 4 bases from J, the junction contained 3 bases not matched to a gene. CDR1 is MGHDK and CDR2 is SYGVNS in the germline V gene. The CDR3 nucleotides read TGTGCCAGCAGTGAACAGGGGGCGGGCTATGGCTACACCTTC. This encodes CASSEQGAGYGYTF.

V is TRBV6-5 and J is TRBJ1-6, with 7 bases aligning to TRBD1. Looked up from germline, CDR1 is MNHEY and CDR2 is SVGAGI. J gave up 8 bases and V 2 bases, and 9 bases lay outside the gene matches. The CDR3 is 16 amino acids. CDR3 loop: CASSYGRSGGDSPLHF. The DNA for the CDR3 is TGTGCCAGCAGTTACGGTCGTTCAGGGGGAGATTCACCCCTCCACTTT.

The genes are TRBV5-5 and TRBJ2-3; 14 bases align to TRBD2. The V gene's germline CDR1 is SGHKS and CDR2 YYEKEE (reference sequence). CDR3 length: 16 residues. With V trimmed by 4 bases and J by 6 bases, 7 bases remained unmatched. As DNA, the CDR3 is TGTGCCAGCAGCACCGGGACTAGCGGGGGAGGGGATACGCAGTATTTT. This gives the protein CASSTGTSGGGDTQYF. Looking up the rest from reference TRBV5-5 and TRBJ2-3 gives the full variable domain: DAGVTQSPTHLIKTRGQQVTLRCSPISGHKSVSWYQQVLGQGPQFIFQYYEKEERGRGNFPDRFSARQFPNYSSELNVNALLLGDSALYLCASSTGTSGGGDTQYFGPGTRLTVL.

The sample holds a few counts of this clone. The CDR3 reads CASSLTPGVEEKLFF. The CDR3 DNA reads as TGCGCCAGCAGCTTAACCCCGGGGGTCGAGGAGAAACTGTTTTTT. The chain uses TRBV5-1 and TRBJ1-4; maybe TRBD1 (5 bases). V gave up 2 bases and J gave up 11 bases, with 19 bases separating them. The CDR3 consists of 15 residues. CDR1 and CDR2 (germline): SGHRS, YFSETQ.

This clone has a single count. The genes are TRBV5-6 and TRBJ1-2; no clear D. CDR1 is SGHDT and CDR2 is YYEEEE in the germline V gene. V was trimmed by 2 bases and J by 4 bases, leaving 6 bases between them. The length of the CDR3 is 12 residues. CDR3: CASSLYGYGYTF. The CDR3 DNA reads TGTGCCAGCAGCTTATACGGCTATGGCTACACCTTC.

The V call is TRBV5-4, the J call TRBJ2-1, with 8 bases identical to TRBD1. The V and J ends lost 4 bases and 1 base, in that order; junction bases with no gene match: 4. The CDR3 runs 15 residues. The germline CDR1 and CDR2 sequences are SGHNT and YYREEE (reference sequence). The CDR3 region has the DNA TGTGCCAGCAGCACCGACAGGGGATCCTACAATGAGCAGTTCTTC. Residues: CASSTDRGSYNEQFF.

This chain uses TRBV7-2 with TRBJ1-5, with 7 bases matching TRBD1. Trimming removed 1 base from V and 6 bases from J; junction bases left unmatched: 3. Germline CDR1 reads SGHTA; CDR2 reads FQGNSA. The CDR3 is 14 amino acids. The CDR3 is CASSLVGGSQPQHF. In DNA, the CDR3 is TGTGCCAGCAGCTTAGTAGGGGGCAGTCAGCCCCAGCATTTT.

The gene calls are TRBV14 and TRBJ1-2, with 7 bases fitting TRBD1. Trimming cost V 2 bases and J 8 bases; bases outside gene matches: 8. Per the germline V gene, CDR1 is SGHDN and CDR2 is FVKESK. CDR3 length: 14 residues. DNA for the CDR3: TGTGCCAGCAGCCAAACCGCGACAGGGCAAGGCTACACCTTC. Its protein product is CASSQTATGQGYTF.

CDR3 DNA sequence: TGTGCCAGCAGTGACTCAGGACAGGCGAACACTGAAGCTTTCTTT. Amino acids: CASSDSGQANTEAFF. The chain uses TRBV6-4 and TRBJ1-1; 7 bases line up with TRBD1. Looked up from germline, CDR1 is MRHNA and CDR2 is SNTAGT. This CDR3 has 15 amino acids. The trim removed 0 bases at V and 1 base at J, leaving 2 bases unmatched.

The chain links TRBV27 to TRBJ2-2, with D tentatively TRBD1 (6 bases). The CDR3 is 17 residues long. The V end was cut by 4 bases, the J end by 4 bases, with 19 bases between. Germline loops: CDR1 MNHEY, CDR2 SMNVEV (reference sequence). The CDR3 bases are TGTGCCAGCAGTTCCGCCCCAACAGGGTGGGTCACCGGGGAGCTGTTTTTT. It codes for CASSSAPTGWVTGELFF.